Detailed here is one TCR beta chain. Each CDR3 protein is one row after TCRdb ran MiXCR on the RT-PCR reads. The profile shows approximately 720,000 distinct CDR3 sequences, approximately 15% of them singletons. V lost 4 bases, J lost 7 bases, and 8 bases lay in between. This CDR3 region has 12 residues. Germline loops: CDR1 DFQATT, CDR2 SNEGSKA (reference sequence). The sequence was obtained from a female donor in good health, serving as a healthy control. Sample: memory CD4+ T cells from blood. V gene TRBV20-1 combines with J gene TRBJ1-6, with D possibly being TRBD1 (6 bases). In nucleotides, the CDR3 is TGCAGTGCTACCGGGACAAATTCACCCCTCCACTTT. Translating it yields CSATGTNSPLHF.